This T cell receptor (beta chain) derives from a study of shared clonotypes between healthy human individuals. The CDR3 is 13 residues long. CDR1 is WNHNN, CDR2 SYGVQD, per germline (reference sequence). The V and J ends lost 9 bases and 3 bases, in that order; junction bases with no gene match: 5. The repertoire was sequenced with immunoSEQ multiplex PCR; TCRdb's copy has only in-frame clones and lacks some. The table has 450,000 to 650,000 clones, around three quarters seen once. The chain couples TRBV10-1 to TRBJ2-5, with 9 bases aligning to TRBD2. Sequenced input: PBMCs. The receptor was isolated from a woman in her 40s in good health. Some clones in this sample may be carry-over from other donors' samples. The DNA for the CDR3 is TGCGCCAGGATAGCGGGAGAGGAAGAGACCCAGTACTTC. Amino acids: CARIAGEEETQYF.